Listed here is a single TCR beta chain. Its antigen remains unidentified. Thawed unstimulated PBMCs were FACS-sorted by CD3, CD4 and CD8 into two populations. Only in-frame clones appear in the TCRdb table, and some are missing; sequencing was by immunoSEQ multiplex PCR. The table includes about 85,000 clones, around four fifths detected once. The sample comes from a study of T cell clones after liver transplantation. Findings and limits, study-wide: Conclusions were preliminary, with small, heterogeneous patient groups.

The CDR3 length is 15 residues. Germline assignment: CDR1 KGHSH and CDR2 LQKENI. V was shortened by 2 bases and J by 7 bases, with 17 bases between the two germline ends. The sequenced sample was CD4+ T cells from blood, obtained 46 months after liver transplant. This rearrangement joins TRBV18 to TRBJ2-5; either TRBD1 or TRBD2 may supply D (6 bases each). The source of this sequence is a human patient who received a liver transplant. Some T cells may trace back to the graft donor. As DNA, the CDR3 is TGTGCCAGCTCACCAGCGGCGGGAAGCAGGGGGACCCAGTACTTC. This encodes CASSPAAGSRGTQYF.